This T cell receptor (beta chain) was sequenced for a study of blood T cell repertoires in COVID-19. Study information: T cells, B-cell-depleted T cells, or PBMCs supplied cDNA or gDNA.

Assay: immunoSEQ multiplex PCR; the TCRdb copy retains only in-frame clones and omits some. The sample yields roughly 250,000 clones, 91% seen once. Germline-derived CDR1 and CDR2 are MGHRA and YSYEKL. CDR3 length: 16 amino acids. V lost 5 bases and J lost 1, with 14 bases in between. Enrolled during active infection, Seattle patients were then followed longitudinally. The receptor was derived from a person under 35 with COVID-19, enrolled during active disease. This chain links TRBV4-1 with TRBJ2-2; perhaps TRBD2 as D (6 bases). The sequencing sample was made of peripheral blood. The CDR3 here is CASSSPSGLNTGELFF. The CDR3 DNA sequence: TGCGCCAGCAGCTCTCCGAGCGGGCTGAACACCGGGGAGCTGTTTTTT.